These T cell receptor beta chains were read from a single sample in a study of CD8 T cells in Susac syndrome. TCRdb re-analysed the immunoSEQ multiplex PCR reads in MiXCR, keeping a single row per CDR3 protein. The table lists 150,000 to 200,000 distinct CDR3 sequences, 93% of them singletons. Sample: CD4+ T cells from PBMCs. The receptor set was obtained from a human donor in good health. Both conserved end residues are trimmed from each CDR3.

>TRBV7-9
ASSLWLGLDTGELF
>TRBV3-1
ASSQVPRAESQNIQY
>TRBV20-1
SARYANRGNTIY
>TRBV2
ASSDPTTEAF
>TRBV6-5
ASRRTRTGEQGYT
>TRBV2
ASSPLAGLRTEAF
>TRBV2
ASSWYQETQY
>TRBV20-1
SARIRLNTDTQY
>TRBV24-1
ATSDPSQETQY
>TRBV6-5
ASSYNRVQETQY
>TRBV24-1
ATSAFSAYPNYGYT
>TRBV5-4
ASSPLTSGGQETQY
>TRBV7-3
ASSSGTGGEVEQF
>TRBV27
ASSILFRGKNTEAF
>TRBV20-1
SASPRGSGTEAF
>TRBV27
ASTTRRGNTEAF
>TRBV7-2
ASSSTGAGEQY
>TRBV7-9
ASSLVGSQGDIQY
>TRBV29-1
SVYTNTEAF
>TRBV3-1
ASSQGTGGYQPQH
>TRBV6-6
ASRGAGGPYNEQF
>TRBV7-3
ASSLIWGGEQY
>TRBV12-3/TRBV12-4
ASRRTGNQPQH
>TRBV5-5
ASSLGDETQY
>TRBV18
ASSPGQGALGYT
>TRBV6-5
ASTSADRGLTEAF
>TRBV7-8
ASSPTVGKTEAF
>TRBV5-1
ASSLREQETQY
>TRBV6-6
ASGASGGLSDTQY
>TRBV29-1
SGSRGHEKLF
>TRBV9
ASSARQGPRTEAF
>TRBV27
ASSLEGEDTEAF
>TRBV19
ASSMSPFGNQPQH
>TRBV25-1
ASSDRTRGDTEAF
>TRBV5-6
ASSLRFENSPLH
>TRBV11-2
ASSLLGGPTEAF
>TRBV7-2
ASSLRWDTQY
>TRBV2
ASSLIRYNSPLH
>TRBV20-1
SAPGTALTDTQY
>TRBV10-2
ASVEQGGTEAF
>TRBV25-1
ASSESLVAGLGGEQY
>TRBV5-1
ASSSGQNTGELF
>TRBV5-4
ASSLFPAGGTGELF
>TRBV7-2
ASSSRGGNQPQH
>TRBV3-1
ASSQGRDSHYEQY
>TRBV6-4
ASSDPFTGSTSGGAHQETQY
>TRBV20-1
SARDPVLENTIY
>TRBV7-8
ASSLGMGGGGYT
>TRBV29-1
SADRAWDTEAF
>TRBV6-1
ASSEGTLLELF